This T cell receptor beta chain was sequenced for a study of blood T cells in healthy people across ages. On the study more broadly: With template switching, about one barcoded beta molecule was captured per two T cells.

On this clonotype itself: Antigen specificity is unknown. This may arise from a read error, as a much more abundant clone is one base away.

Whole-study results and caveats: One million T cells yielded diversity estimates that were considered underestimates.

The authors ran a second PCR of roughly 6 to 12 cycles using a sample-barcoded 5' primer and a J-beta primer mix. TCRdb analysed the 5' RACE reads with MiXCR anew, one entry per CDR3 protein. The data contain around 780,000 distinct CDR3 sequences, 20% to 30% of them seen just once; the ten biggest clones take up 3%. The CDR3 length is 14 residues. Germline V lookup: CDR1 MNHEY, CDR2 SMNVEV (reference sequence). V was clipped by 2 bases and J by 3 bases; unmatched bases: 1. This same sample was also taken into another study, of T cells of mothers and their children. That work adds: Healthy Caucasian mothers, three in number, and their six children were the donors.

The chain combines TRBV27 with TRBJ2-4, with 7 nucleotides matching TRBD1. Sequencing was carried out using blood. The TCR sequence derives from a boy younger than 18 in good health. As DNA, the CDR3 is TGTGCCAGCAGTTTACAGGGGGTCAAAAACATTCAGTACTTC. This sequence encodes CASSLQGVKNIQYF.